This entry lists 11 T cell receptor beta chains sequenced from one sample in a study of T cell repertoires in cytomegalovirus infection. From the reads, TCRdb called clonotypes with MiXCR, one entry per CDR3 protein. The sample carries over 250,000 distinct CDR3 sequences, about 23% recorded once. What was sequenced was PBMCs. Every receptor here comes from a human donor in good health (CMV status not recorded). Some clones in this sample may be carry-over from other donors' samples.

This chain joins TRBV20-1 and TRBJ1-6, with D possibly matching TRBD1 (5 bases). Germline loops: CDR1 DFQATT, CDR2 SNEGSKA (reference sequence). Trimming shortened V by 3 bases and J by 7 bases, and 22 bases separated the two germline ends. The CDR3 sequence is 17 residues long. The CDR3 coding sequence is TGCAGTGCTAGGGCCGGGACCCCAAGGCTGGGGAATTCACCCCTCCACTTT. Amino acids: CSARAGTPRLGNSPLHF.

This clonotype was observed a handful of times. The chain uses TRBV28 and TRBJ2-7; TRBD1 matches at 8 bases. CDR3 length equals 16 residues. The V gene end was trimmed by 6 bases and the J gene end by 12 bases; junction bases not matched to a gene: 22. Germline V gives CDR1 MDHEN, CDR2 SYDVKM. The CDR3 DNA reads TGTGCCAGCAGCCTGGGGGCCGGGGGACAGGTCGGGTTACGGTACTTC. The encoded protein is CASSLGAGGQVGLRYF.

The chain employs TRBV6-1 and TRBJ1-1, with TRBD1 as a possible D gene (6 bases). V was pared by 1 base and J by 4 bases, with 13 bases between. CDR3 length: 15 residues. Looked up from germline, CDR1 is MNHNS and CDR2 is SASEGT. CDR3 nucleotides: TGTGCCAGCAGTGAAGGACGGGGGCGAGGCACTGAAGCTTTCTTT. Translated, it gives CASSEGRGRGTEAFF.

In regard to this clonotype: This may stem from a read error, because a much larger clone lies one nucleotide away. The chain combines TRBV7-2 with TRBJ2-6; the D call may be TRBD1 or TRBD2 (5 bases each). Germline CDR1 SGHTA, CDR2 FQGNSA. V was trimmed by 3 bases and J by 2 bases, leaving 20 bases between them. CDR3 length: 19 residues. CDR3 coding DNA: TGTGCCAGCAGCTTGGGGTCAGGGTCAATAGCGACTGGGGCCAACGTCCTGACTTTC. It codes for CASSLGSGSIATGANVLTF.

This clonotype was detected only a few times. The chain recombines TRBV24-1 with TRBJ2-3; no firm D call. The CDR3 length is 13 residues. Per germline, CDR1 KGHDR and CDR2 SFDVKD. The V end lost 0 bases, the J end lost 6 bases, and 6 bases lay between the germline ends. The chain's CDR3 is CATSDLQLDTQYF. The CDR3 DNA is TGTGCCACCAGTGATTTGCAATTGGATACGCAGTATTTT.

This clonotype has more than one count but fewer than ten. The chain combines TRBV29-1 with TRBJ2-2, with 7 bases aligning to TRBD1. The germline V gene encodes CDR1 SQVTM and CDR2 ANQGSEA. The CDR3 totals 13 residues. V shed 5 bases, J shed 4 bases, and the junction held 4 bases outside the gene matches. CDR3 protein: CSVYGQATGELFF. Here the CDR3 DNA reads TGCAGCGTTTACGGACAGGCCACCGGGGAGCTGTTTTTT.

The chain is built from TRBV7-9 and TRBJ2-1; 8 bases align to TRBD2. The CDR3 loop spans 16 amino acids. J gave up 3 bases and V 0 bases, and 4 bases lay outside the gene matches. Looked up from germline, CDR1 is SEHNR and CDR2 is FQNEAQ (reference sequence). For the CDR3, the DNA is TGTGCCAGCAGCTTAGCGCTAGCGGGCCTCTACAATGAGCAGTTCTTC. This gives the protein CASSLALAGLYNEQFF.

This clonotype was counted a few times. The chain couples TRBV5-4 to TRBJ2-7; 10 bases fit TRBD2. The J segment lost 0 bases and the V segment lost 0 bases, leaving 6 bases of the junction unmatched. Per the germline V gene, CDR1 is SGHNT and CDR2 is YYREEE (reference sequence). CDR3 size: 17 residues. This chain's CDR3 is CASSLASGGVPSYEQYF. CDR3 sequence (DNA): TGTGCCAGCAGCTTGGCCAGCGGGGGGGTACCCTCCTACGAGCAGTACTTC.

The gene calls are TRBV3-1 and TRBJ2-4; 8 nucleotides line up with TRBD1. The CDR3 length is 15 residues. Per the germline V gene, CDR1 is LGHDT and CDR2 is YNNKEL (reference sequence). Trimming took 0 bases from V and 5 from J; bases not matched to a gene: 3. The DNA for the CDR3 is TGTGCCAGCAGCCAAGATTGGGGACAGGAAAACATTCAGTACTTC. Translated: CASSQDWGQENIQYF.

This clonotype was observed at least ten times. This chain connects TRBV7-2 to TRBJ2-3; TRBD1 agrees at 8 bases. V gave up 4 bases and J gave up 6 bases; unmatched junction bases: 6. The length of the CDR3 is 14 residues. Germline CDR1 is SGHTA and CDR2 is FQGNSA. The CDR3 region has the DNA TGTGCCAGCAGCTCCCGGACAGGGTCGGATACGCAGTATTTT. Amino acids: CASSSRTGSDTQYF.

This clonotype has more than one count but fewer than ten. The rearrangement links TRBV19 to TRBJ2-1; maybe TRBD2 (6 bases). Germline V gene sequence: CDR1 LNHDA, CDR2 SQIVND (reference sequence). CDR3 size: 14 residues. Trimming cost V 5 bases and J 5 bases, with 13 bases left between them. The CDR3 loop reads CASSLPGSNNEQFF. The CDR3 region has the DNA TGTGCCAGTAGTCTCCCCGGGAGTAACAATGAGCAGTTCTTC.